Given below is one TCR beta chain in context. This receptor's antigen is unknown. The sample holds no much larger clone one base away, and base qualities are not on file. The data were obtained in a study of PD-1 blockade in classical Hodgkin lymphoma (TCRdb year 2020). For context, the study as a whole: Nivolumab dosing was 3 mg/kg intravenously every 2 weeks, continuing until either disease progression or unacceptable toxicity. The study used CyTOF and TCR beta sequencing to define a peripheral blood immune signature of response to PD-1 blockade in classical Hodgkin lymphoma. The research as a whole found: CD4+ but not CD8+ TCR diversity rose significantly by C4D1 (p=0.0027 vs p=0.16), most apparent in complete responders (p=0.02). Lower diversity was seen in patients whose nivolumab began less than 1 year after ASCT, and these patients were left out of later analyses so that immune reconstitution would not confound the results. The study covered only a single clinical trial cohort, and the causes of the repertoire differences, possibly disease activity or prior therapy, were still not defined. Baseline TCR diversity was reported to be lower in newly diagnosed patients than in healthy donors, and even lower in relapsed/refractory patients. Trial patients achieving complete response had baseline diversity similar to newly diagnosed patients, whereas partial responders and progressors had significantly lower diversity.

The germline V gene (reference sequence) gives CDR1 as MNHEY and CDR2 as SMNVEV. For this chain, trimming is 0 bases at the V end and 2 bases at the J end, and the number of junction bases without a gene match is 4. The CDR3 starts with the cysteine, ends with the phenylalanine, and has 15 residues. The DNA shown is the 45-base CDR3, in frame from base 1. Genomic DNA was isolated using the Qiagen DNeasy kit from unsorted PBMCs as well as from negatively selected CD4+ and CD8+ fractions. Amplification of TCR beta CDR3 regions was done by immunoSEQ multiplex PCR with primers that anneal to V and J segments. A synthetic immune receptor repertoire was used to minimize amplification bias, and any remaining bias was removed computationally after sequencing. The original pipeline was this. Custom Python scripts were used to quantify repertoire diversity as the Shannon entropy index. Unsorted, CD4+ and CD8+ repertoires were examined separately, except in combined analyses, for which CD4+ and CD8+ sequences were merged in silico. A clone was considered expanded if an increase in frequency of at least 2-fold after treatment relative to C1D1 was found, and a pseudocount of 0.5 was applied to clones undetected at baseline. Singleton clones were defined as clones with 0 or 1 copy at C1D1, and non-singleton clones were defined as clones with 2 or more copies. Clones expanded in unsorted samples were labelled as CD4+, CD8+ or unknown by matching protein sequences in sorted samples from the same patient. Wilcoxon tests were applied to paired samples to test diversity changes from C1D1 to C4D1. As stored in TCRdb, this immuneACCESS dataset retains in-frame rearrangements with V and J assigned. A fraction of the clones does not appear; measured against another copy, unresolved V genes explain less than half of the discrepancy, and the remainder lacks a known reason. The V and J calls and clone size were taken over from that table, and D and trimming were inferred from the DNA. The sample table contains about 15,000 clones; only one count was recorded for approximately 88% of them. Jointly, the top ten make up 15% to 20% of the sample.

In the paper's terms, the time point label means: cycle 4 day 1 (C4D1), after five to seven weeks of nivolumab. All trial patients had relapsed after autologous stem cell transplantation, with cohorts A, B and C differing in prior brentuximab vedotin exposure. Magnetic negative selection with a Miltenyi CD8+ T cell isolation kit was used to purify CD8+ T cells from thawed PBMCs. The trial cohort included around 56 patients with relapsed/refractory classical Hodgkin lymphoma, and each patient had a best overall response of complete response, partial response or progressive disease. Single-agent nivolumab was administered to trial patients in the multi-cohort phase II CheckMate 205 trial. An independent review committee assessed best overall response by applying the 2007 International Working Group response criteria. PBMCs from the trial were collected at three points: immediately before nivolumab initiation (C1D1), and during therapy at cycle 2 day 1 and cycle 4 day 1. Peripheral blood was collected in 8 mL Vacutainer Cell Preparation Tubes, from which PBMCs were isolated by centrifugation and then cryopreserved. Purified CD4+ and CD8+ fractions were prepared only for cases with an additional available PBMC sample. Magnetically labelled cells were depleted on LS columns in a quadroMACS separator, and the flow-through was collected as the purified fraction.

The TCR originated in a human donor with classical Hodgkin lymphoma. This sample comprised CD8+ T cells from blood, obtained before the fourth cycle of nivolumab. Here the chain combines TRBV27 and TRBJ2-7; 7 bases in between match TRBD2. At the DNA level, the sequence is TGTGCCAGCAGTTTATCGAGCGGGACTACCTACGAGCAGTACTTC. It codes for CASSLSSGTTYEQYF.